These 4 T cell receptor beta chains share one sample of origin, sequenced in a study of blood T cell repertoires in COVID-19. Assay: immunoSEQ multiplex PCR; the TCRdb copy retains only in-frame clones and omits some. Of 84,000 or so clones in the sample, 88% were seen once. The sequencing input was peripheral blood. Receptors originate from a man between 65 and 85 years old with acute or convalescent COVID-19.

This clone was seen a single time. The V call is TRBV7-2, the J call TRBJ2-1, with 7 bases matching TRBD1. Germline CDR1 SGHTA, CDR2 FQGNSA. Trimming took 5 bases from V and 5 from J; bases not matched to a gene: 9. The CDR3 extends over 15 amino acids. Written as DNA, the CDR3 is TGTGCCAGCAGCCTCTCGTGGGGACAGCACAATGAGCAGTTCTTC. Its protein product is CASSLSWGQHNEQFF.

The chain uses TRBV7-9 and TRBJ2-7, with D perhaps TRBD2 (6 bases). This CDR3 has 12 residues. The germline V gene encodes CDR1 SEHNR and CDR2 FQNEAQ (reference sequence). V was shortened by 6 bases and J by 7 bases, with 13 bases between the two germline ends. The chain's CDR3 is CASSSTAGEQYF. The CDR3 DNA is TGTGCCAGCAGTTCGACGGCGGGGGAGCAGTACTTC.

The chain uses TRBV7-2 and TRBJ2-1, with 7 bases aligning to TRBD2. The CDR3 is made up of 13 amino acids. The ends lost 5 bases at V and 6 bases at J; junction bases unmatched: 4. Germline-derived CDR1 and CDR2 are SGHTA and FQGNSA. The chain's CDR3 is CASSPGGSNEQFF. DNA for the CDR3: TGTGCCAGCAGCCCCGGGGGGTCCAATGAGCAGTTCTTC.

The V and J genes are TRBV27 and TRBJ1-1; D is unclear. Trimming stripped 4 bases from V and 3 bases from J, with 15 bases between. From germline, CDR1 is MNHEY and CDR2 SMNVEV (reference sequence). The CDR3 has 15 residues. The CDR3 DNA is TGTGCCAGCAGTTCCCTGGGCATCGGTTACACTGAAGCTTTCTTT. Amino acid sequence: CASSSLGIGYTEAFF.